The 25 T cell receptor beta chains below were found in one sample sequenced in a study of T cells in Graves' hyperthyroidism and ophthalmopathy. The CDR3 regions of TCR beta were amplified from RNA transcripts. Primed by the HTBI set, a first-round RT-PCR was run on the TCR CDR3. TCRdb recomputed calls from the multiplex PCR reads with MiXCR, one row per CDR3 protein. The profile covers about 640,000 distinct CDR3 sequences, with roughly 20% appearing a single time and around a third taken by the ten largest. Sequenced input: blood. The receptor set was obtained from a man aged 25 to 40 with Graves' ophthalmopathy.

The chain recombines TRBV7-2 with TRBJ2-1, with 14 bases fitting TRBD2. The length of the CDR3 is 17 residues. The J segment lost 6 bases and the V segment lost 5 bases, leaving 9 bases of the junction unmatched. Per germline, CDR1 SGHTA and CDR2 FQGNSA. The chain's CDR3 is CASSPWGLAGVSNEQFF. CDR3 coding DNA: TGTGCCAGCAGCCCGTGGGGACTAGCGGGAGTTTCCAATGAGCAGTTCTTC.

A few counts support this clonotype. This chain links TRBV28 with TRBJ2-7, with 10 bases aligning to TRBD2. This CDR3 has 18 residues. The V segment lost 3 bases and the J segment 3 bases; nucleotides outside the gene matches: 14. Germline V CDR1 and CDR2: MDHEN, SYDVKM. The CDR3 reads CASSFPSVPSGSNYEQYF. CDR3 sequence (DNA): TGTGCCAGCAGTTTTCCGTCGGTGCCTAGCGGGAGTAACTACGAGCAGTACTTC.

This clonotype came up many times. The chain carries TRBV11-2 and TRBJ2-5, with D perhaps given as TRBD1 or TRBD2 (5 bases each). Germline V gene sequence: CDR1 SGHAT, CDR2 FQNNGV. Deletions cut 5 bases from V and 4 bases from J, with 14 bases between. The CDR3 has 14 residues. CDR3 bases: TGTGCCAGCAGCCCCCAAGTCGGGGCAGAGACCCAGTACTTC. It is translated as CASSPQVGAETQYF.

This clonotype has a handful of counts. This CDR3 is CASSHPAWPDTEAFF. The CDR3 region has the DNA TGCGCCAGCAGCCACCCTGCCTGGCCGGACACTGAAGCTTTCTTT. The chain has TRBV5-1 and TRBJ1-1; D gene ambiguous. V shed 4 bases and J shed 3 bases, with 16 bases lying between them. CDR3 size: 15 residues. The germline CDR1 and CDR2 sequences are SGHRS and YFSETQ.

Of note for this clonotype: Since a much larger clone is just one base distant, this may be a read error. The chain combines TRBV7-9 with TRBJ2-2; D is undetermined. CDR1 is SEHNR and CDR2 is FQNEAQ in the germline V gene (reference sequence). V lost 2 bases and J 5 bases, leaving 9 bases between the germline ends. The CDR3 extends over 14 amino acids. CDR3 loop: CASSLTNGTGELFF. CDR3 sequence (DNA): TGTGCCAGCAGCTTAACTAACGGGACCGGGGAGCTGTTTTTT.

This clonotype has more than one count but fewer than ten. This chain connects TRBV20-1 to TRBJ2-7; perhaps TRBD2 as D (5 bases). The V end was cut by 0 bases, the J end by 4 bases, with 22 bases between. Germline V gene sequence: CDR1 DFQATT, CDR2 SNEGSKA (reference sequence). The CDR3 spans 17 residues. CDR3 coding DNA: TGCAGTGCTAGAGACTGGAGCGGCGCCGAACGGGGTTACGAGCAGTACTTC. Its translation is CSARDWSGAERGYEQYF.

The chain carries TRBV10-3 and TRBJ2-2; no firm D call. The V end was cut by 6 bases, the J end by 0 bases, with 11 bases between. Germline V lookup: CDR1 ENHRY, CDR2 SYGVKD. CDR3 length equals 15 residues. The CDR3 reads CAISQSGANTGELFF. The CDR3 DNA reads as TGTGCCATCAGCCAGAGTGGGGCGAACACCGGGGAGCTGTTTTTT.

This clonotype has just a few counts. The chain employs TRBV28 and TRBJ2-1; D is ambiguous. The CDR3 is made up of 16 amino acids. Germline V gene data show CDR1 as MDHEN and CDR2 as SYDVKM. V lost 5 bases, J lost 0 bases, and 14 bases lay in between. The DNA of the CDR3 is TGTGCCAGCAGTCCCCTCGGTCTGAACTCCTACAATGAGCAGTTCTTC. Translated: CASSPLGLNSYNEQFF.

This chain connects TRBV9 to TRBJ1-3, with unresolved D. Trimming removed 3 bases at V and 0 bases at J, with 10 bases between. The V gene's germline CDR1 is SGDLS and CDR2 YYNGEE. This CDR3 contains 15 residues. CDR3 sequence: CASSGDYSSGNTIYF. The CDR3 nucleotides are TGTGCCAGCAGCGGAGACTATAGCTCTGGAAACACCATATATTTT.

V and J are TRBV5-4 and TRBJ2-5; D might be TRBD2 (6 bases). V was pared by 1 base and J by 0 bases, with 10 bases between. The CDR3 totals 15 residues. CDR1 is SGHNT and CDR2 is YYREEE in the germline V gene (reference sequence). The CDR3 DNA reads TGTGCCAGCAGCTTGCGGGGGACCTACCAAGAGACCCAGTACTTC. This encodes CASSLRGTYQETQYF.

The V and J genes are TRBV2 and TRBJ2-1; 16 nucleotides agree with TRBD2. The ends lost 7 bases at V and 9 bases at J; junction bases unmatched: 9. This CDR3 has 16 residues. Germline V gene sequence: CDR1 SNHLY, CDR2 FYNNEI. The CDR3 loop reads CASTGGTSGRAREQFF. CDR3 coding DNA: TGTGCCAGCACCGGAGGGACTAGCGGGAGGGCCCGTGAGCAGTTCTTC.

In this sample, this clonotype turned up a few times. This chain connects TRBV6-2 or TRBV6-3 to TRBJ2-7; 10 bases are a match to TRBD1. CDR3 length: 17 amino acids. The V and J ends lost 0 bases and 6 bases, in that order; junction bases with no gene match: 11. Germline loops: CDR1 MNHEY, CDR2 SVGEGT. Written as DNA, the CDR3 is TGTGCCAGCAGTTACTCGCGCCGGGACAGGGGCCCCGTCGAGCAGTACTTC. This gives the protein CASSYSRRDRGPVEQYF.

The rearrangement uses TRBV3-1 and TRBJ2-2; D may be TRBD2 (6 bases). Germline V gene sequence: CDR1 LGHDT, CDR2 YNNKEL (reference sequence). The V and J ends lost 1 base and 6 bases respectively, with 9 bases between them. CDR3 length equals 14 residues. CDR3 sequence (DNA): TGTGCCAGCAGCCAAGCGGGGGTTTCCGGGGAGCTGTTTTTT. Protein: CASSQAGVSGELFF.

The chain recombines TRBV7-8 with TRBJ2-7; 7 bases match TRBD2. Germline CDR1 reads SGHVS; CDR2 reads FQNEAQ. The CDR3 totals 16 residues. V lost 2 bases and J lost 0; bases outside the gene matches: 7. CDR3 region: CASSLPRDYASYEQYF. CDR3 bases: TGTGCCAGCAGCTTACCCCGGGACTATGCCTCCTACGAGCAGTACTTC.

This clonotype turned up a few times. The gene calls are TRBV20-1 and TRBJ1-1, with TRBD1 as a possible D gene (6 bases). Per the germline V gene, CDR1 is DFQATT and CDR2 is SNEGSKA (reference sequence). With 6 bases removed from V and 1 base from J, the gap between germline ends came to 15 bases. CDR3 length: 14 amino acids. The CDR3 loop reads CSADPGQQNTEAFF. In DNA form, the CDR3 reads TGCAGTGCCGATCCGGGACAACAGAACACTGAAGCTTTCTTT.

The V call is TRBV12-3 or TRBV12-4, the J call TRBJ1-2, with D possibly matching TRBD1 (6 bases). The CDR3 loop spans 14 amino acids. V was clipped by 3 bases and J by 6 bases, with 14 bases between them. For the CDR3, the DNA is TGTGCCAGCAGTTTCGGGGGGCGCGGCAATGGCTACACCTTC. The encoded protein is CASSFGGRGNGYTF.

This clonotype was observed a handful of times. The chain combines TRBV20-1 with TRBJ2-7, with 7 bases matching TRBD2. V was pared by 7 bases and J by 0 bases, with 12 bases of the junction left unmatched. From germline, CDR1 is DFQATT and CDR2 SNEGSKA (reference sequence). CDR3 size: 15 residues. This CDR3 is CSVWGGPRGSYEQYF. In DNA form, the CDR3 reads TGCAGTGTCTGGGGGGGTCCCCGGGGCTCCTACGAGCAGTACTTC.

This clonotype showed up many times. This chain connects TRBV6-2 or TRBV6-3 to TRBJ2-4; D call uncertain. Germline assignment: CDR1 MNHEY and CDR2 SVGEGT. V dropped 4 bases and J dropped 0 bases, with 4 bases sitting between them. The CDR3 covers 13 residues. CDR3 coding DNA: TGTGCCAGCAGTTCTCTAGCCAAAAACATTCAGTACTTC. It translates to CASSSLAKNIQYF.

The V call is TRBV7-2, the J call TRBJ2-7; tentative D call: TRBD1 (5 bases). The CDR3 has 16 amino acids. Germline V CDR1 and CDR2: SGHTA, FQGNSA. The V end lost 2 bases, the J end lost 5 bases, and 19 bases lay between the germline ends. The CDR3 coding sequence is TGTGCCAGCAGCTTACCAACCAACCAGGGTTCGGACGAGCAGTACTTC. This codes for CASSLPTNQGSDEQYF.

This clonotype came up many times. The chain combines TRBV2 with TRBJ1-2; D is unresolved. Germline V gene sequence: CDR1 SNHLY, CDR2 FYNNEI. V was cut by 5 bases and J by 0 bases, with 16 bases left in between. This CDR3 has 16 residues. In DNA, the CDR3 is TGTGCCAGCAGTACCCCGTGGACGGAAGCTAACTATGGCTACACCTTC. Translating gives CASSTPWTEANYGYTF.

This clonotype was seen repeatedly, ten times or more. The V gene is TRBV5-1, the J gene TRBJ2-3; 9 bases are shared with TRBD2. The V gene's germline CDR1 is SGHRS and CDR2 YFSETQ. The CDR3 contains 20 residues. J gave up 6 bases and V 4 bases, and 24 bases lay outside the gene matches. The CDR3 sequence: CASSGGLALLTHNLKDTQYF. The CDR3 nucleotides are TGCGCCAGCAGCGGGGGACTAGCCCTACTTACGCACAACCTGAAGGATACGCAGTATTTT.

This clonotype was recorded many times. The genes are TRBV20-1 and TRBJ2-1, with 13 nucleotides matching TRBD2. Trimming removed 6 bases from V and 3 bases from J; junction bases left unmatched: 14. Germline values: CDR1 DFQATT, CDR2 SNEGSKA (reference sequence). The length of the CDR3 is 18 residues. CDR3 region: CSALSRGLAGHNYNEQFF. The DNA for the CDR3 is TGCAGTGCCCTGTCCCGGGGACTAGCGGGACATAACTACAATGAGCAGTTCTTC.

This clonotype was observed many times. This chain joins TRBV11-1 and TRBJ2-2; D gene ambiguous. The CDR3 runs to 16 residues. Germline assignment: CDR1 SGHAT and CDR2 FQDESV (reference sequence). Trimming shortened V by 5 bases and J by 3 bases, and 16 bases separated the two germline ends. The CDR3 DNA is TGTGCCAGCAGCCCACGGCCCAGAGGCGACACCGGGGAGCTGTTTTTT. It encodes CASSPRPRGDTGELFF. The entire variable domain, with the rest obtained from reference TRBV11-1 and TRBJ2-2, is as follows: EAEVAQSPRYKITEKSQAVAFWCDPISGHATLYWYRQILGQGPELLVQFQDESVVDDSQLPKDRFSAERLKGVDSTLKIQPAELGDSAMYLCASSPRPRGDTGELFFGEGSRLTVL.

The chain has TRBV15 and TRBJ1-4; D gene unclear. CDR1 and CDR2 from the germline V gene are LNHNV and YYDKDF (reference sequence). The CDR3 spans 14 residues. V was pared by 1 base and J by 8 bases, with 11 bases between. CDR3 loop: CATSRGQIGEKLFF. The CDR3 DNA follows: TGTGCCACCAGCAGAGGGCAAATCGGCGAAAAACTGTTTTTT.

This clonotype appeared a few times. The V call is TRBV20-1, the J call TRBJ1-3; a weak D match, TRBD1 (6 bases). Germline values: CDR1 DFQATT, CDR2 SNEGSKA (reference sequence). CDR3 length: 13 residues. V was trimmed by 6 bases and J by 0 bases, leaving 9 bases between them. This chain's CDR3 is CSAGGDSGNTIYF. The CDR3 DNA follows: TGCAGTGCGGGGGGCGACTCTGGAAACACCATATATTTT.